This is a list of T cell receptor beta chains from one sample in a study of blood T cell repertoires in COVID-19. Using immunoSEQ multiplex PCR, the repertoire was profiled, and TCRdb retains in-frame clones only, with some absent. The sample includes approximately 100,000 clones, 85% to 95% of them seen just once. Sequencing input: peripheral blood. The receptors were sampled from a man in his fifties with active COVID-19. The CDR3 runs from the conserved cysteine through the conserved F or W. D genes are given only for firm matches. The listing skips clone size in some rows; elsewhere it reads once, few, many or a size class.

abundance	v_gene	d_gene	j_gene	CDR3nt	CDR3aa
NA	TRBV30	TRBD1	TRBJ1-1	TGTGCCTGGAGTCGACAGGGGAACACTGAAGCTTTCTTT	CAWSRQGNTEAFF
once	TRBV24-1	NA	TRBJ2-6	TGTGCCACCAGTGCAGGGGCATCTGGGGCCAACGTCCTGACTTTC	CATSAGASGANVLTF
NA	TRBV19	TRBD1	TRBJ2-2	TGTGCCAGTAGTATCTCGGACAGGGCCACCGGGGAGCTGTTTTTT	CASSISDRATGELFF
NA	TRBV5-4	TRBD2	TRBJ2-1	TGTGCCAGCAGCCAGGGAGCTAGCGGGAGGGGAGCGGAGAATGAGCAGTTCTTC	CASSQGASGRGAENEQFF
NA	TRBV7-9	TRBD1	TRBJ2-3	TGTGCCAGCAGCTTAGCGTCCTGGACAGGGGGAGGAGATACGCAGTATTTT	CASSLASWTGGGDTQYF
NA	TRBV28	TRBD1	TRBJ2-7	TGTGCCAGCAGCCCAACAGGGGAAGACTACGAGCAGTACTTC	CASSPTGEDYEQYF
NA	TRBV4-1	NA	TRBJ2-6	TGCGCCAGCAGCCGCGAGACTGGGTCTGGGGCCAACGTCCTGACTTTC	CASSRETGSGANVLTF
NA	TRBV19	TRBD1	TRBJ1-1	TGTGCCAGTAGTACACAACACAGGGGGTACAGTTCCTCAACTGAAGCTTTCTTT	CASSTQHRGYSSSTEAFF
NA	TRBV5-1	NA	TRBJ2-1	TGCGCCACCCGTATACTGAGCGGAGACAATGAGCAGTTCTTC	CATRILSGDNEQFF
NA	TRBV6-1	TRBD1	TRBJ1-6	TGTGCCAGCAGTGAAGGGGGACAGGGGAATTCACCCCTCCACTTT	CASSEGGQGNSPLHF
once	TRBV6-2/TRBV6-3	NA	TRBJ2-6	TGTGCCAGCAGTTACTCTGTTGGGACTGTGAGCTCTGGGGCCAACGTCCTGACTTTC	CASSYSVGTVSSGANVLTF
NA	TRBV5-1	TRBD1	TRBJ2-7	TGCGCCAGCAGCACGGGACAGGGAGGTTACGAGCAGTACTTC	CASSTGQGGYEQYF
NA	TRBV18	NA	TRBJ2-2	TGTGCCAGCTCATCGACACTTGCGAACACCGGGGAGCTGTTTTTT	CASSSTLANTGELFF
NA	TRBV19	NA	TRBJ1-3	TGTGCCAGTAAATTCAGCTCTGGAAACACCATATATTTT	CASKFSSGNTIYF
NA	TRBV7-9	TRBD2	TRBJ2-3	TGTGCCAGCAGTCACGACCTAGCGGGAGGGACAGGTACGCAGTATTTT	CASSHDLAGGTGTQYF
NA	TRBV9	TRBD1	TRBJ2-7	TGTGCCAGCAGCGTAGGGTGGGACAGGGCCTACGAGCAGTACTTC	CASSVGWDRAYEQYF
NA	TRBV28	NA	TRBJ1-2	TGTGCCAGCAGCTCCCCCGGGACACACATATATGGCTACACCTTC	CASSSPGTHIYGYTF
NA	TRBV5-1	TRBD1	TRBJ2-1	TGCGCCAGCAGGCGGGACAGGGGCTACAATGAGCAGTTCTTC	CASRRDRGYNEQFF
once	TRBV30	TRBD1	TRBJ1-1	TGTGCCTGGAGCGGCAGGGGGTACACTGAAGCTTTCTTT	CAWSGRGYTEAFF
NA	TRBV28	NA	TRBJ1-1	TGTGCCAGCAGTTGGGATCCCCAGAGGGTGGACGCTGGAGCTTTCTTT	CASSWDPQRVDAGAFF
NA	TRBV6-5	TRBD2	TRBJ2-5	TGTGCCACCAGGATGAGCGGGAGGACCGAGACCCAGTACTTC	CATRMSGRTETQYF
NA	TRBV5-6	NA	TRBJ1-6	TGTGCCAGCAGAGGACAGTCCAATTCACCCCTCCACTTT	CASRGQSNSPLHF
NA	TRBV19	TRBD2	TRBJ2-5	TGTGCCAGGCACCAGGGACTAGCGGGAGACGTAGAGACCCAGTACTTC	CARHQGLAGDVETQYF
NA	TRBV7-3	NA	TRBJ2-1	TGTGCCAGCAGCTTAACGTTAGGCACGGGTGAGCAGTTCTTC	CASSLTLGTGEQFF
NA	TRBV30	NA	TRBJ2-2	TGTGCCTGGACCCGGGACAAGAGGACCGGGGAGCTGTTTTTT	CAWTRDKRTGELFF
NA	TRBV9	NA	TRBJ1-1	TGTGCCAGCACCCCGGCGGGGATGAACACTGAAGCTTTCTTT	CASTPAGMNTEAFF
NA	TRBV28	TRBD1	TRBJ1-5	TGTGCCAGCAAGACAGGGGGTCCCAATCAGCCCCAGCATTTT	CASKTGGPNQPQHF
once	TRBV19	TRBD1	TRBJ1-5	TGTGCCAGTAGTACCACAGGGGGCTTTCAGCCCCAGCATTTT	CASSTTGGFQPQHF
once	TRBV28	TRBD1	TRBJ2-3	TGTGCCAGCAGTCGTAAAGGACAGGGCACACGGTATTTT	CASSRKGQGTRYF
NA	TRBV2	NA	TRBJ1-6	TGTGCCAGCAGTGAACTGCCGCTAGGTAATTCACCCCTCCACTTT	CASSELPLGNSPLHF
once	TRBV29-1	NA	TRBJ1-2	TGCAGCGTTGTCCGCAGGCTGGGCTATGGCTACACCTTC	CSVVRRLGYGYTF
NA	TRBV7-9	NA	TRBJ2-3	TGTGCCAGCAGCCCCTCGCTTGGGGACTTTAGCGTCCCAGATACGCAGTATTTT	CASSPSLGDFSVPDTQYF
NA	TRBV19	NA	TRBJ2-3	TGTGCCAGTAGTATTGGGGGCGGGAGAGATACGCAGTATTTT	CASSIGGGRDTQYF
once	TRBV11-3	NA	TRBJ2-7	TGTGCCAGCAGCAAAACGTCAGGGAACGAGCAGTACTTC	CASSKTSGNEQYF
NA	TRBV3-1/TRBV3-2	TRBD1	TRBJ1-2	TGTGCCAGCAGCCACTCTGACAGGGGAGGTGGCTACACCTTC	CASSHSDRGGGYTF
once	TRBV5-1	NA	TRBJ2-2	TGCGCCAGTAGAAAAGACATCGTCGGATCCGGGGAGCTGTTTTTT	CASRKDIVGSGELFF
NA	TRBV6-5	TRBD1	TRBJ2-7	TGTGCCGCACGGGGGGCGGGACAGGGACATTACGAGCAGTACTTC	CAARGAGQGHYEQYF
once	TRBV5-5	NA	TRBJ1-2	TGTGCCAGCAGCTTGGCCTTCAGTCAAAGGGGAGGCTACACCTTC	CASSLAFSQRGGYTF
NA	TRBV28	TRBD2	TRBJ2-5	TGTGCCAGCAGTTTGTTAGCGGGTGGCGAGACCCAGTACTTC	CASSLLAGGETQYF
NA	TRBV28	NA	TRBJ1-2	TGTGCCAGCAGTTTGGCCTATGGCTACACCTTC	CASSLAYGYTF
NA	TRBV6-1	TRBD1	TRBJ2-1	TGTGCCAGCAGTGAAGTCCCCAGGGGGAGCTCCTACAATGAGCAGTTCTTC	CASSEVPRGSSYNEQFF
NA	TRBV2	NA	TRBJ2-7	TGTGCCAGCAGTGAACGGGTTTTACCCTACGAGCAGTACTTC	CASSERVLPYEQYF
NA	TRBV25-1	TRBD1	TRBJ2-5	TGTGCCAGCAACAAACAGGGGATGGAGACCCAGTACTTC	CASNKQGMETQYF
NA	TRBV27	TRBD2	TRBJ2-6	TGTGCCAGCAGTTTGGGGGGGATCCCTGGGGCCAACGTCCTGACTTTC	CASSLGGIPGANVLTF